Sequencing of this T cell receptor beta chain was carried out in a study of T cells in Graves' hyperthyroidism and ophthalmopathy. Amplification yielded TCR beta CDR3 regions, with RNA transcripts as the source. A first-round RT-PCR of the TCR CDR3 used the HTBI primer set. TCRdb recomputed calls from the multiplex PCR reads with MiXCR, one row per CDR3 protein. Of 300,000 to 450,000 distinct CDR3 sequences detected, 15% to 20% appear once; the ten largest clones hold approximately 30%. This clonotype was seen more than once but under ten times. Specimen: blood. The clonotype comes from a woman aged 30 to 39 with Graves' hyperthyroidism that later progressed to Graves' ophthalmopathy.

The CDR3 reads CASSESYGQHNEQFF. CDR3 DNA sequence: TGTGCCAGCAGCGAGTCCTATGGACAGCACAATGAGCAGTTCTTC. V gene TRBV6-1 combines with J gene TRBJ2-1; possible D gene TRBD1, 6 bases. Trimming removed 6 bases at V and 5 bases at J, with 17 bases between. Germline CDR1 reads MNHNS; CDR2 reads SASEGT. The CDR3 is made up of 15 amino acids.